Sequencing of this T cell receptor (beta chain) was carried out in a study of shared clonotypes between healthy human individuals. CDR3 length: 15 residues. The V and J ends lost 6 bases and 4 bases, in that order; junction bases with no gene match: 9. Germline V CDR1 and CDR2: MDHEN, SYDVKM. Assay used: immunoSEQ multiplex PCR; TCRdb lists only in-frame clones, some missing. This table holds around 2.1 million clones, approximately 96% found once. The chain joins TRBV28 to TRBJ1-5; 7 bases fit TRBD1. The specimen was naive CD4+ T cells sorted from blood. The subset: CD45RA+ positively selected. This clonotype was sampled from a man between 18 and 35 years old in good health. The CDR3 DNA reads TGTGCCAGCAGCCGAGGACAGGCTAATAATCAGCCCCAGCATTTT. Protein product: CASSRGQANNQPQHF.